These 17 T cell receptor beta chains were all obtained from the same sample, sequenced in a study of blood T cell repertoires in COVID-19. TCRdb's copy holds only in-frame clones and misses some; the assay was immunoSEQ multiplex PCR. The table shows over 10,000 clones, with around 79% occurring only once. Material for sequencing was peripheral blood. The source is a man older than 75 with acute or convalescent COVID-19.

The gene calls are TRBV7-6 and TRBJ2-1; TRBD2 matches 10 bases. This CDR3 is built from 15 residues. J was trimmed by 6 bases and V by 5 bases; bases with no gene match: 7. CDR1 and CDR2 (germline): SGHVS, FNYEAQ. The CDR3 is CASSQIAGGGNEQFF. In DNA form, the CDR3 reads TGTGCCAGCAGCCAGATAGCGGGGGGAGGCAATGAGCAGTTCTTC.

This chain uses TRBV9 with TRBJ2-3; possible D gene TRBD2, 6 bases. Per germline, CDR1 SGDLS and CDR2 YYNGEE. This CDR3 region has 18 residues. V dropped 4 bases and J dropped 3 bases, with 24 bases sitting between them. The CDR3 DNA reads as TGTGCCAGCAGCTCAGGCGGTGGGGCAGAAGGAGGGACAGATACGCAGTATTTT. Protein product: CASSSGGGAEGGTDTQYF.

V and J are TRBV27 and TRBJ1-3; TRBD1 matches 7 bases. In germline, CDR1 is MNHEY, CDR2 SMNVEV (reference sequence). This CDR3 region has 14 residues. The V segment lost 6 bases and the J segment 2 bases; nucleotides outside the gene matches: 4. CDR3: CASSSGTAGNTIYF. CDR3 DNA sequence: TGTGCCAGCAGCTCCGGGACAGCTGGAAACACCATATATTTT.

A few counts support this clone. V is TRBV29-1 and J is TRBJ2-3; 9 bases fit TRBD1. Germline assignment: CDR1 SQVTM and CDR2 ANQGSEA. The CDR3 has 16 amino acids. After removal of 6 bases from V and 6 bases from J, the junction contained 16 bases not matched to a gene. The CDR3 reads CSVLQGYTGGRDTQYF. The CDR3 nucleotides read TGCAGCGTCCTCCAGGGTTACACAGGGGGCAGGGATACGCAGTATTTT.

The rearrangement joins TRBV6-1 to TRBJ2-1; D call uncertain. Germline-derived CDR1 and CDR2 are MNHNS and SASEGT. This CDR3 has 15 amino acids. The V end lost 3 bases, the J end lost 2 bases, and 11 bases lay between the germline ends. CDR3 sequence (DNA): TGTGCCAGCAGTGAGCTCGGGTTAACCTACAATGAGCAGTTCTTC. As protein: CASSELGLTYNEQFF.

The J gene is TRBJ2-5, the V gene TRBV5-1; TRBD1 agrees at 8 bases. V lost 4 bases and J lost 4; bases outside the gene matches: 9. From germline, CDR1 is SGHRS and CDR2 YFSETQ. The CDR3 spans 15 residues. The CDR3 spells CASSLGQGQGETQYF. CDR3 coding DNA: TGCGCCAGCAGCCTAGGACAGGGCCAGGGAGAGACCCAGTACTTC. The full variable domain, rest sourced from reference TRBV5-1 and TRBJ2-5, is KAGVTQTPRYLIKTRGQQVTLSCSPISGHRSVSWYQQTPGQGLQFLFEYFSETQRNKGNFPGRFSGRQFSNSRSEMNVSTLELGDSALYLCASSLGQGQGETQYFGPGTRLLVL.

The chain is built from TRBV9 and TRBJ1-3, with TRBD1 matching 7 bases. Germline assignment: CDR1 SGDLS and CDR2 YYNGEE. The J segment lost 7 bases and the V segment lost 4 bases, leaving 2 bases of the junction unmatched. This CDR3 is built from 12 residues. The CDR3 loop is CASSTQGNTIYF. The CDR3 nucleotides read TGTGCCAGCAGCACACAGGGGAACACCATATATTTT.

The rearrangement uses TRBV5-1 and TRBJ2-7; 8 positions match TRBD2. CDR1 SGHRS and CDR2 YFSETQ come from the germline V gene. V lost 2 bases and J lost 6; bases outside the gene matches: 16. The CDR3 contains 17 residues. The CDR3 bases are TGCGCCAGCAGCTTTGGTGGAGCATGGACTAGCTCTGTCGAGCAGTACTTC. Amino acid sequence: CASSFGGAWTSSVEQYF.

This clone appeared a single time. The CDR3, as DNA: TGTGCCAGCAGCTCCCCGGACAGGAGCACAGATACGCAGTATTTT. Translation gives CASSSPDRSTDTQYF. The chain uses TRBV5-5 and TRBJ2-3; 7 bases are shared with TRBD1. This CDR3 has 15 residues. The ends lost 3 bases at V and 0 bases at J; junction bases unmatched: 4. Germline CDR1 reads SGHKS; CDR2 reads YYEKEE (reference sequence).

J is TRBJ1-6 and V is TRBV5-4; D is unresolved. Deletions cut 4 bases from V and 0 bases from J, with 14 bases between. The CDR3 sequence is 17 residues long. Germline CDR1 SGHNT, CDR2 YYREEE (reference sequence). In DNA form, the CDR3 reads TGTGCCAGCAGCCGTTCGGGTCGGAGCTCCTATAATTCACCCCTCCACTTT. Protein product: CASSRSGRSSYNSPLHF.

This clone was counted between two and nine times. The chain joins TRBV18 to TRBJ1-5; D is undetermined. The CDR3 sequence is 12 residues long. Trimming pared 5 bases from V and 5 bases from J, leaving 7 bases between. Germline values: CDR1 KGHSH, CDR2 LQKENI. CDR3 loop: CASSREDQPQHF. DNA for the CDR3: TGTGCCAGCTCAAGAGAGGATCAGCCCCAGCATTTT. Based on the CDR3 plus reference TRBV18 and TRBJ1-5, the full variable domain is NAGVMQNPRHLVRRRGQEARLRCSPMKGHSHVYWYRQLPEEGLKFMVYLQKENIIDESGMPKERFSAEFPKEGPSILRIQQVVRGDSAAYFCASSREDQPQHFGDGTRLSIL.

The rearrangement joins TRBV14 to TRBJ2-1; 13 bases match TRBD2. The V gene end was trimmed by 4 bases and the J gene end by 6 bases; junction bases not matched to a gene: 9. Looked up from germline, CDR1 is SGHDN and CDR2 is FVKESK. The CDR3 loop spans 17 amino acids. The CDR3 sequence: CASSPGLAGHFGNEQFF. CDR3 DNA: TGTGCCAGCAGCCCGGGACTAGCGGGGCATTTCGGCAATGAGCAGTTCTTC.

This chain links TRBV3-1 (or the pseudogene TRBV3-2) with TRBJ2-2; D might be TRBD1 (5 bases). The V end lost 1 base, the J end lost 9 bases, and 12 bases lay between the germline ends. In germline, CDR1 is LGHDT, CDR2 YNNKEL (reference sequence). The CDR3 consists of 14 residues. The CDR3 coding sequence is TGTGCCAGCAGCCAAGCGACAGCGCACCGGGAGCTGTTTTTT. Amino acids: CASSQATAHRELFF.

As to this clone: Mismatch with germline at one junction end may stem from a read error. V is TRBV19 and J is TRBJ1-1, with 9 positions matching TRBD1. The germline V gene encodes CDR1 LNHDA and CDR2 SQIVND (reference sequence). CDR3 size: 13 residues. The CDR3 loop is CAGQGQGQIHQVF. In DNA, the CDR3 is TGTGCCGGGCAGGGACAGGGTCAGATACATCAAGTCTTT.

The V and J genes are TRBV7-2 and TRBJ2-1; TRBD2 agrees at 9 bases. Germline CDR1 SGHTA, CDR2 FQGNSA. The CDR3 extends over 15 amino acids. The junction had 7 bases not matched to a gene; V was cut back by 1 base and J by 9 bases. Here the CDR3 reads CASSLESSGAGEQFF. CDR3 sequence (DNA): TGTGCCAGCAGCTTAGAGTCTAGCGGGGCCGGTGAGCAGTTCTTC.

This clone was counted between two and nine times. The chain has TRBV28 and TRBJ1-6; D is perhaps TRBD1 (5 bases). The CDR3 has 13 amino acids. Germline V gives CDR1 MDHEN, CDR2 SYDVKM. With 11 bases removed from V and 0 bases from J, the gap between germline ends came to 8 bases. The chain's CDR3 is CAGGDSYNSPLHF. CDR3 coding DNA: TGTGCCGGGGGGGACTCCTATAATTCACCCCTCCACTTT.

The chain carries TRBV20-1 and TRBJ2-7; 10 nucleotides agree with TRBD2. Germline V gene sequence: CDR1 DFQATT, CDR2 SNEGSKA (reference sequence). V was clipped by 3 bases and J by 3 bases; unmatched bases: 5. The CDR3 totals 14 residues. CDR3 residues: CSASPLAGVYEQYF. The CDR3, as DNA: TGCAGTGCTAGTCCCCTAGCGGGGGTCTACGAGCAGTACTTC.